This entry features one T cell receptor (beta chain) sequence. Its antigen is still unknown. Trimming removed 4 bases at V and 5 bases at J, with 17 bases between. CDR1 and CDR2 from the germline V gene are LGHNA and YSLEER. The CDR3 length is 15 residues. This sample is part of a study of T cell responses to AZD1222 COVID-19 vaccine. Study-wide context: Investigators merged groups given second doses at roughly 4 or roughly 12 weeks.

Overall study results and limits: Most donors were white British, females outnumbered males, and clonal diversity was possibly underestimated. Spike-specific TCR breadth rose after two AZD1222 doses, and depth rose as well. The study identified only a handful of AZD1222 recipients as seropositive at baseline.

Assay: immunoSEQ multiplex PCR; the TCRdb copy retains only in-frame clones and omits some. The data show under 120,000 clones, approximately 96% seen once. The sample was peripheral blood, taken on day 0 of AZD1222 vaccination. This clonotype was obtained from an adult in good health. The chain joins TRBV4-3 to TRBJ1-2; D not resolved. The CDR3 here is CASSRGTDNLYGYTF. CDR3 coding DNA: TGCGCCAGCAGCCGCGGTACGGATAACTTATATGGCTACACCTTC.